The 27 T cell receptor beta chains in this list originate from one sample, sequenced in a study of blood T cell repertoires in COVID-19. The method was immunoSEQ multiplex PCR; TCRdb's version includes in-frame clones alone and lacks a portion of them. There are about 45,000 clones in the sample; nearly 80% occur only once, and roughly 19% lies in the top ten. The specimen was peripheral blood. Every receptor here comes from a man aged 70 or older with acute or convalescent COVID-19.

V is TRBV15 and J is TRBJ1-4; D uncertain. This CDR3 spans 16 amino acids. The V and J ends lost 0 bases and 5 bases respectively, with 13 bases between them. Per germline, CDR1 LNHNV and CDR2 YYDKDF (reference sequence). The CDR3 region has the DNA TGTGCCACCAGCAGAGATCGTCCGCGAAGCAATGAAAAACTGTTTTTT. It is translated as CATSRDRPRSNEKLFF.

CDR3 region: CAWSVNWGGQGGQPQHF. CDR3 DNA: TGTGCCTGGAGTGTAAATTGGGGGGGACAGGGCGGCCAGCCCCAGCATTTT. This chain connects TRBV30 to TRBJ1-5, with 9 bases identical to TRBD1. The germline CDR1 and CDR2 sequences are GTSNPN and SVGIG (reference sequence). CDR3 length: 17 amino acids. The V and J ends lost 0 bases and 7 bases, in that order; junction bases with no gene match: 13.

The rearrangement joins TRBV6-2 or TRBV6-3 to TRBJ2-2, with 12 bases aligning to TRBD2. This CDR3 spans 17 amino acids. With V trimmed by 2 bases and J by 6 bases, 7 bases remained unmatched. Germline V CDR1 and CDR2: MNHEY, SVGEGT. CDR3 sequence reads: CASSYPRTSGTPGELFF. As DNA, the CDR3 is TGTGCCAGCAGTTACCCGAGGACTAGCGGGACCCCCGGGGAGCTGTTTTTT.

This CDR3 is CASSPRTGGTGYTF. Written as DNA, the CDR3 is TGTGCCAGCAGCCCCCGGACAGGGGGTACAGGCTACACCTTC. This sequence joins TRBV5-4 and TRBJ1-2, with 10 bases fitting TRBD1. The CDR3 is 14 residues long. V was clipped by 4 bases and J by 8 bases; unmatched bases: 8. CDR1 and CDR2 from the germline V gene are SGHNT and YYREEE (reference sequence).

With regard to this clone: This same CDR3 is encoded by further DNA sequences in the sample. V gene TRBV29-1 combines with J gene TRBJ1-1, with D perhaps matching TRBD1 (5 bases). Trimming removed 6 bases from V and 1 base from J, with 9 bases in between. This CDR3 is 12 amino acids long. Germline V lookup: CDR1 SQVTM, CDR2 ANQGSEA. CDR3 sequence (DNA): TGCAGCGTCGGAAGGGGGAACACTGAAGCTTTCTTT. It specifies CSVGRGNTEAFF.

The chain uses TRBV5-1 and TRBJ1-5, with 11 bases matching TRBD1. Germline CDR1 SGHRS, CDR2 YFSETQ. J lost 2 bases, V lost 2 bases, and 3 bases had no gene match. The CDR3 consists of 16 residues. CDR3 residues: CASSFGTGGGNQPQHF. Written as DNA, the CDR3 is TGCGCCAGCAGCTTTGGGACAGGGGGGGGCAATCAGCCCCAGCATTTT. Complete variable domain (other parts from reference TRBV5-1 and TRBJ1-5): KAGVTQTPRYLIKTRGQQVTLSCSPISGHRSVSWYQQTPGQGLQFLFEYFSETQRNKGNFPGRFSGRQFSNSRSEMNVSTLELGDSALYLCASSFGTGGGNQPQHFGDGTRLSIL.

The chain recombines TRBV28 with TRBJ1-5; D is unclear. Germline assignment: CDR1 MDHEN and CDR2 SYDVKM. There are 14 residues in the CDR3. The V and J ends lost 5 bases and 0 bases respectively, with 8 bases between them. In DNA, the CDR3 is TGTGCCAGCAGTATCACTTATAGCAATCAGCCCCAGCATTTT. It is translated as CASSITYSNQPQHF.

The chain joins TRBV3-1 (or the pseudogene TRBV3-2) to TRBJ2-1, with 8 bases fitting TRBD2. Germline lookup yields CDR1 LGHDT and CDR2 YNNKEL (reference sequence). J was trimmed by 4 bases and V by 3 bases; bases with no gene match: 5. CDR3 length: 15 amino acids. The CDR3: CASSHRGGRYNEQFF. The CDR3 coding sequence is TGTGCCAGCAGCCATCGGGGGGGGAGATACAATGAGCAGTTCTTC.

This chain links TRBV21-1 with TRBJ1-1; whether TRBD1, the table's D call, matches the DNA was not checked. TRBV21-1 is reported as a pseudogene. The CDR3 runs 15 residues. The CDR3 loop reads CASSRGQGMGTEAFF. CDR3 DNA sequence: TGTGCCAGCAGCAGAGGACAGGGAATGGGCACTGAAGCTTTCTTT.

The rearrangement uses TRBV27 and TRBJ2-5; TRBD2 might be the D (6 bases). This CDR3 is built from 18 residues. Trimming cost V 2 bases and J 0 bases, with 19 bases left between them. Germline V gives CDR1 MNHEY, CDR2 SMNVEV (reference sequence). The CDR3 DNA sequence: TGTGCCAGCAGTTTAAAAGTGATAGCGGTAACGTACCAAGAGACCCAGTACTTC. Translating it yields CASSLKVIAVTYQETQYF.

The CDR3 sequence: CASSPPNGYEQYF. The CDR3 bases are TGTGCCAGCAGCCCCCCGAACGGCTACGAGCAGTACTTC. The rearrangement links TRBV7-9 to TRBJ2-7; D call uncertain. The CDR3 has 13 residues. The ends were cut back, 5 bases at V and 3 bases at J, with 11 bases in the middle. Germline V lookup: CDR1 SEHNR, CDR2 FQNEAQ (reference sequence).

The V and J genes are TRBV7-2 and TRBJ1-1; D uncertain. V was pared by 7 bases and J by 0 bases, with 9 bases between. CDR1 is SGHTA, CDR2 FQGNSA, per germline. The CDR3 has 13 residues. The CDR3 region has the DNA TGTGCCAGCACGATACTTGTGAACACTGAAGCTTTCTTT. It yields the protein CASTILVNTEAFF.

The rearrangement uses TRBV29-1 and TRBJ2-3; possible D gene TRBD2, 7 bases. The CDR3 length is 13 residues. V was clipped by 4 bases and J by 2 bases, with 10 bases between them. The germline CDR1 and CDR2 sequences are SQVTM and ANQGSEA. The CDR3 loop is CSVGGGATDTQYF. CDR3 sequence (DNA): TGCAGCGTTGGAGGGGGGGCCACAGATACGCAGTATTTT.

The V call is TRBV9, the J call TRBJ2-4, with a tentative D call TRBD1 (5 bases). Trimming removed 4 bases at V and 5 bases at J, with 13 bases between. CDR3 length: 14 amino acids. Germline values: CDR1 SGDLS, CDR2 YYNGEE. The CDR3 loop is CASSHFDSENIQYF. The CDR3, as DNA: TGTGCCAGCAGCCATTTCGACAGTGAAAACATTCAGTACTTC.

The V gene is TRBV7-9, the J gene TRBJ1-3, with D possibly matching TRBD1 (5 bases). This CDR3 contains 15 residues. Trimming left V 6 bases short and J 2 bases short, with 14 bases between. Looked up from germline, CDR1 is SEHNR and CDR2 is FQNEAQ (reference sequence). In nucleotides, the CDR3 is TGTGCCAGCAGTTTTGGGGGGACTACTGGAAACACCATATATTTT. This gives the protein CASSFGGTTGNTIYF. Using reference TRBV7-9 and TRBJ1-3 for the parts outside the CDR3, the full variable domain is DTGVSQNPRHKITKRGQNVTFRCDPISEHNRLYWYRQTLGQGPEFLTYFQNEAQLEKSRLLSDRFSAERPKGSFSTLEIQRTEQGDSAMYLCASSFGGTTGNTIYFGEGSWLTVV.

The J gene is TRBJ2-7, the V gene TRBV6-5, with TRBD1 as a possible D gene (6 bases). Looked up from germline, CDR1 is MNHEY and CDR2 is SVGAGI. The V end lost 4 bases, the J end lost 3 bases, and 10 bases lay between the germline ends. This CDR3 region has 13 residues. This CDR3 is CASSSLRGYEQYF. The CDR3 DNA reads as TGTGCCAGCAGTTCGCTCAGGGGCTACGAGCAGTACTTC.

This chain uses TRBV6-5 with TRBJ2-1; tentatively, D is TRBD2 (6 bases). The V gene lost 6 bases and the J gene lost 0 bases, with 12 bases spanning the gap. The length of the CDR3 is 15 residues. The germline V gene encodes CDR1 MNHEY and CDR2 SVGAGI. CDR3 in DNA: TGTGCCAGCAGACGTAGCGGTACCTCCTACAATGAGCAGTTCTTC. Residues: CASRRSGTSYNEQFF.

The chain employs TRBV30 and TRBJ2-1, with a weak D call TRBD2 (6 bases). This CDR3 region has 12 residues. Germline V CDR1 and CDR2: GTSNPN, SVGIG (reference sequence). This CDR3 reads CAGIGVAAEQFF. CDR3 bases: TGTGCAGGAATAGGTGTAGCGGCCGAGCAGTTCTTC.

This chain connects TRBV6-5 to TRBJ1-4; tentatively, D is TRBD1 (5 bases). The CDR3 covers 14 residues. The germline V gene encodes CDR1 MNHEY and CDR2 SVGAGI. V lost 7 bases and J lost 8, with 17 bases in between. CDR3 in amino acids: CASTEPGLREKLFF. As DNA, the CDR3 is TGTGCCAGCACAGAACCAGGGCTCCGAGAAAAACTGTTTTTT.

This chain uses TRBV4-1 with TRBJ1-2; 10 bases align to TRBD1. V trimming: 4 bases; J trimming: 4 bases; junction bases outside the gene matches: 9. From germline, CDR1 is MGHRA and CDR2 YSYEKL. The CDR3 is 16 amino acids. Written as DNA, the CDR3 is TGCGCCAGCAGCCCGACGGGGACAGGGGAATTCTATGGCTACACCTTC. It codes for CASSPTGTGEFYGYTF.

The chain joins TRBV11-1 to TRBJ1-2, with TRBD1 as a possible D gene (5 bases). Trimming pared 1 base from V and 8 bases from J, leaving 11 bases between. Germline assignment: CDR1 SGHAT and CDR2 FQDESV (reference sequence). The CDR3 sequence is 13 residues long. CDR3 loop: CASSLVRGMGYTF. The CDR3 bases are TGTGCCAGCAGCTTAGTCCGGGGGATGGGCTACACCTTC. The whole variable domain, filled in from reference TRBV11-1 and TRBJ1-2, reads EAEVAQSPRYKITEKSQAVAFWCDPISGHATLYWYRQILGQGPELLVQFQDESVVDDSQLPKDRFSAERLKGVDSTLKIQPAELGDSAMYLCASSLVRGMGYTFGSGTRLTVV.

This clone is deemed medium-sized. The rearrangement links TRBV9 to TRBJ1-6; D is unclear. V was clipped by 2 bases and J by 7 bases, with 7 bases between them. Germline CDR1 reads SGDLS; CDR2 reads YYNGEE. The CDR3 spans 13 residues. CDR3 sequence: CASSVTGNSPLHF. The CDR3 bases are TGTGCCAGCAGCGTGACGGGGAATTCACCCCTCCACTTT. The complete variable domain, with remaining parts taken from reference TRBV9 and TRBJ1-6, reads DSGVTQTPKHLITATGQRVTLRCSPRSGDLSVYWYQQSLDQGLQFLIQYYNGEERAKGNILERFSAQQFPDLHSELNLSSLELGDSALYFCASSVTGNSPLHFGNGTRLTVT.

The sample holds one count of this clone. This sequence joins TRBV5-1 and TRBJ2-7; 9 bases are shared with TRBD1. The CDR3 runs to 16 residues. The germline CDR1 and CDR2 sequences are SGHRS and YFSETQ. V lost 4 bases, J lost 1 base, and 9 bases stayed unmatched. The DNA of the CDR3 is TGCGCCAGCAGCCGCTCCTCCGGGACAGGGTCCTACGAGCAGTACTTC. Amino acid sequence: CASSRSSGTGSYEQYF.

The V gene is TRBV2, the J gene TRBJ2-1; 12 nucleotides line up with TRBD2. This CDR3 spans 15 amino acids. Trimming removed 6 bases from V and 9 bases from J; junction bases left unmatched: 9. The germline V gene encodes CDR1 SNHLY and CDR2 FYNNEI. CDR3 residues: CASRPRTSGDTEQFF. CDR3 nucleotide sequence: TGTGCCAGCAGACCTAGGACTAGCGGGGATACTGAGCAGTTCTTC.

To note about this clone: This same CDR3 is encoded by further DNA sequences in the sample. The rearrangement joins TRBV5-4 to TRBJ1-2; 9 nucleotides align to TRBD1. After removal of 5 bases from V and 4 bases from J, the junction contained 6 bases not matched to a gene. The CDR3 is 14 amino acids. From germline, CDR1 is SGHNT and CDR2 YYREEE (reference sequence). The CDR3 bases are TGTGCCAGCAGTTACCCGGGACAGGGCTATGGCTACACCTTC. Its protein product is CASSYPGQGYGYTF. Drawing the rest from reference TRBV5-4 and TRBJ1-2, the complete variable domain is ETGVTQSPTHLIKTRGQQVTLRCSSQSGHNTVSWYQQALGQGPQFIFQYYREEENGRGNFPPRFSGLQFPNYSSELNVNALELDDSALYLCASSYPGQGYGYTFGSGTRLTVV.

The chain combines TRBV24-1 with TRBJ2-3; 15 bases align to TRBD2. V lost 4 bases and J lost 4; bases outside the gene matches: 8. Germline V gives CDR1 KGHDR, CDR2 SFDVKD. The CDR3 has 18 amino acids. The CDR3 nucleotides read TGTGCCACCAGTGAACGGACTAGCGGGGGGGCCGTTGCAGATACGCAGTATTTT. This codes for CATSERTSGGAVADTQYF.

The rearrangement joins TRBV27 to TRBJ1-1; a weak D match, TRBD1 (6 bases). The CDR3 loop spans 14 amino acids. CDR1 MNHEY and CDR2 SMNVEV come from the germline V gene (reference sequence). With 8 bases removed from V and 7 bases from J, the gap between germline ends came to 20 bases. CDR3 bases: TGTGCCAGCCGCGGTGACAGGTCCCTTAGTGAAGCTTTCTTT. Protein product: CASRGDRSLSEAFF.